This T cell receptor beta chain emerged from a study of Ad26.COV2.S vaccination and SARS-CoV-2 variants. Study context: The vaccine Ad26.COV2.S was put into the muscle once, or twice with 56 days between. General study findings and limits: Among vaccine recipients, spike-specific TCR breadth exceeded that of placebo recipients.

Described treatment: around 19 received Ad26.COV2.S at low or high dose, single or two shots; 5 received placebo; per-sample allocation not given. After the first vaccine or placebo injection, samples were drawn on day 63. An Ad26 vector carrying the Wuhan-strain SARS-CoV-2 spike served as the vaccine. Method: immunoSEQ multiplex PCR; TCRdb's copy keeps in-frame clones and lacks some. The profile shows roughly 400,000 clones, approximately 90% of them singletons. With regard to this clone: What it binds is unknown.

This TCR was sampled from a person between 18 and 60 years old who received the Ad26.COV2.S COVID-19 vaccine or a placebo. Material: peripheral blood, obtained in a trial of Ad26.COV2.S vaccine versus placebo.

The CDR3 nucleotides read TGTGCCAGCAGTTATAGTCTACAGGGCTACTCCTACGAGCAGTACTTC. Amino acid sequence: CASSYSLQGYSYEQYF. The V gene is TRBV6-2 or TRBV6-3, the J gene TRBJ2-7; perhaps TRBD1 as D (6 bases). Germline-derived CDR1 and CDR2 are MNHEY and SVGEGT. V was pared by 3 bases and J by 0 bases, with 15 bases between. This CDR3 has 16 amino acids.